The present entry profiles one T cell receptor beta chain with its context. TCRdb's copy holds only in-frame clones and misses some; the assay was immunoSEQ multiplex PCR. This repertoire shows about 170,000 clones, 85% found once; its top ten account for 6.5% to 9.5%. The data are from a study of blood T cell repertoires in COVID-19. Trimming shortened V by 1 base and J by 2 bases, and 12 bases separated the two germline ends. The CDR3 is made up of 15 amino acids. Germline V lookup: CDR1 MNHNS, CDR2 SASEGT. This chain connects TRBV6-1 to TRBJ2-7; a possible D gene is TRBD2 (5 bases). The sample taken for sequencing was peripheral blood. This TCR came from an elderly woman with COVID-19, enrolled during active disease. Here the CDR3 reads CASSEEVRAAYEQYF. In DNA, the CDR3 is TGTGCCAGCAGTGAAGAGGTGAGGGCTGCCTACGAGCAGTACTTC.